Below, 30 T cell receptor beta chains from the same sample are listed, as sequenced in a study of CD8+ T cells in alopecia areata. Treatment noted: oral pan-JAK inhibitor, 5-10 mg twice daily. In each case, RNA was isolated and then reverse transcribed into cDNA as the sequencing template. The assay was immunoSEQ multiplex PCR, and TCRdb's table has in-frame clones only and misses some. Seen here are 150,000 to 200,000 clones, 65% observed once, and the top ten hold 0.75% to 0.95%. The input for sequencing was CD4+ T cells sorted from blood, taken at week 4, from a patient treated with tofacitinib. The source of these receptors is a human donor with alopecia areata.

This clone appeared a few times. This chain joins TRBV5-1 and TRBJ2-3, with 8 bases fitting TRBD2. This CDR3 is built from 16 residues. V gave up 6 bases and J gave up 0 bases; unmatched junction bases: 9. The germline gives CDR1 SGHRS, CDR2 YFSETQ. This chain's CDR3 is CASTPGSGASTDTQYF. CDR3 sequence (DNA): TGCGCCAGCACCCCGGGTAGCGGGGCAAGCACAGATACGCAGTATTTT.

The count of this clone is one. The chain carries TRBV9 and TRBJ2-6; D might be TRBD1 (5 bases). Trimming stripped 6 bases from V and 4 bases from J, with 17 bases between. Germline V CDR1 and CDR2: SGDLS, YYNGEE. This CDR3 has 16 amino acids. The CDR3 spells CASTPRVGPGANVLTF. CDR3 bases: TGTGCCAGCACCCCACGCGTGGGGCCGGGGGCCAACGTCCTGACTTTC.

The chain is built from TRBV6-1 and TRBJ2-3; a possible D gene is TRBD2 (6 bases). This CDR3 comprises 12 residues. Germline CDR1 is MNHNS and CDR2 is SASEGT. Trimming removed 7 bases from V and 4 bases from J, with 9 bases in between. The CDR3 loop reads CASKREPDTQYF. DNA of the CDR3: TGTGCCAGCAAACGGGAGCCAGATACGCAGTATTTT.

Here the CDR3 reads CASRLTASYEQYF. The DNA of the CDR3 is TGCGCCAGCAGGCTGACAGCCTCCTACGAGCAGTACTTC. The chain is built from TRBV5-1 and TRBJ2-7, with D perhaps matching TRBD1 (5 bases). The length of the CDR3 is 13 residues. The V end was cut by 5 bases, the J end by 0 bases, with 9 bases between. Looked up from germline, CDR1 is SGHRS and CDR2 is YFSETQ.

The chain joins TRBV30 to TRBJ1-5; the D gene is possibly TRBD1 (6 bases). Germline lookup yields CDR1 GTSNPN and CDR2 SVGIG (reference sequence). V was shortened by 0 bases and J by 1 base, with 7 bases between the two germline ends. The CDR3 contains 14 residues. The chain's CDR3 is CAWSVDRSNQPQHF. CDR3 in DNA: TGTGCCTGGAGTGTGGACAGAAGCAATCAGCCCCAGCATTTT.

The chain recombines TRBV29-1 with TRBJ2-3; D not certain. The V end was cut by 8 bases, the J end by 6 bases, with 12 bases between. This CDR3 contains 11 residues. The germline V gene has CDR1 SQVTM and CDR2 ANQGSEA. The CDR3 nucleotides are TGCAGCACCCGACCCGGGGATACGCAGTATTTT. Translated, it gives CSTRPGDTQYF.

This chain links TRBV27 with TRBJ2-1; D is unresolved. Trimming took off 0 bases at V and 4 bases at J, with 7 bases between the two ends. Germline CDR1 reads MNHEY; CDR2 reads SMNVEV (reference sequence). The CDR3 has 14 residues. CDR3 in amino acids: CASSLSGVYNEQFF. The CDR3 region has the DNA TGTGCCAGCAGTTTATCTGGGGTTTACAATGAGCAGTTCTTC.

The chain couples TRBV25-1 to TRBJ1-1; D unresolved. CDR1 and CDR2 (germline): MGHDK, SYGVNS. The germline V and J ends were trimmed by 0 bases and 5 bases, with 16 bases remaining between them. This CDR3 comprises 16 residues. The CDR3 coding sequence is TGTGCCAGCAGTGAATATCCAGTGGGAGGGAGGACTGAAGCTTTCTTT. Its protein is CASSEYPVGGRTEAFF. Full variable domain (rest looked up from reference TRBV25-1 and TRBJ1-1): EADIYQTPRYLVIGTGKKITLECSQTMGHDKMYWYQQDPGMELHLIHYSYGVNSTEKGDLSSESTVSRIRTEHFPLTLESARPSHTSQYLCASSEYPVGGRTEAFFGQGTRLTVV.

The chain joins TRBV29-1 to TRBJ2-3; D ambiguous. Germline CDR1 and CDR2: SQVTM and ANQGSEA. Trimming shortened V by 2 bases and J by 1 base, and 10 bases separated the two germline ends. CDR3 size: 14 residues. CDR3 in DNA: TGCAGCGTTGAAAGGTCTTCCGGCACAGATACGCAGTATTTT. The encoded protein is CSVERSSGTDTQYF.

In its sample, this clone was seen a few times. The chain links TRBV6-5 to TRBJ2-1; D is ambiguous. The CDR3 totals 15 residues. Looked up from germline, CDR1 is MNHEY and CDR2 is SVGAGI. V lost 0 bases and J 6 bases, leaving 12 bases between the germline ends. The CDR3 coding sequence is TGTGCCAGCAGTTACTCCCTCTCTTGGAGCAATGAGCAGTTCTTC. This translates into CASSYSLSWSNEQFF.

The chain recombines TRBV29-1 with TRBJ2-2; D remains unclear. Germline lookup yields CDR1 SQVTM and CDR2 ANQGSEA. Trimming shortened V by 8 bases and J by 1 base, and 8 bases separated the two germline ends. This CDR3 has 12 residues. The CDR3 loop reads CSSSRNTGELFF. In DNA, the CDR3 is TGCAGCTCCAGCCGGAACACCGGGGAGCTGTTTTTT.

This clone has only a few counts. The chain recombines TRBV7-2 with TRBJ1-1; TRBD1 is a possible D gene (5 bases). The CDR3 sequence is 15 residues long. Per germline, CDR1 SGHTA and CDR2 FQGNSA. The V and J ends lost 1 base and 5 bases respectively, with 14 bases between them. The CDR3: CASSLDLGGRTEAFF. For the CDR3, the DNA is TGTGCCAGCAGCTTAGACCTTGGGGGAAGGACTGAAGCTTTCTTT. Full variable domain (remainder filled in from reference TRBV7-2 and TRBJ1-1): GAGVSQSPSNKVTEKGKDVELRCDPISGHTALYWYRQSLGQGLEFLIYFQGNSAPDKSGLPSDRFSAERTGGSVSTLTIQRTQQEDSAVYLCASSLDLGGRTEAFFGQGTRLTVV.

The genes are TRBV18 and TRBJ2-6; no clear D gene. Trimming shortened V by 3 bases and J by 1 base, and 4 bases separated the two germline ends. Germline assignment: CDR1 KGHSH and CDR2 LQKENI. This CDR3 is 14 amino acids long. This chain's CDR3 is CASSPTSGANVLTF. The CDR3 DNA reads TGTGCCAGCTCACCGACGTCTGGGGCCAACGTCCTGACTTTC.

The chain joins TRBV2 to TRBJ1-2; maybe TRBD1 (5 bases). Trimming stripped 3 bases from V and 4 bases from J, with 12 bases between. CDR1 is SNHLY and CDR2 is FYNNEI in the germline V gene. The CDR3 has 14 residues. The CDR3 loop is CASSDRRASYGYTF. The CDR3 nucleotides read TGTGCCAGCAGTGACCGCAGGGCGAGCTATGGCTACACCTTC.

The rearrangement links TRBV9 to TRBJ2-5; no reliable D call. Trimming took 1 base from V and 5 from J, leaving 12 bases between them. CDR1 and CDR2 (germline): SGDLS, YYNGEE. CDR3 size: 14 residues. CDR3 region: CASSVMGSQETQYF. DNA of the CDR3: TGTGCCAGCAGCGTAATGGGTAGTCAGGAGACCCAGTACTTC.

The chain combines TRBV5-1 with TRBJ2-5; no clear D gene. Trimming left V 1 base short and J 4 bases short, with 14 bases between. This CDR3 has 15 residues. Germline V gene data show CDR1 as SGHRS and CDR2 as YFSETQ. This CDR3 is CASSLSALLGETQYF. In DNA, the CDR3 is TGCGCCAGCAGCTTGTCCGCCCTCTTGGGAGAGACCCAGTACTTC.

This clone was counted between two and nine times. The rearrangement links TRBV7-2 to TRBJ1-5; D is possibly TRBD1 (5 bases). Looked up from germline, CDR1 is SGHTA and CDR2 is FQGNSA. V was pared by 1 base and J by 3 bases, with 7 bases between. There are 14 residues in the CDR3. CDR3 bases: TGTGCCAGCAGCTTAGGGGGGGTCAATCAGCCCCAGCATTTT. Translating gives CASSLGGVNQPQHF.

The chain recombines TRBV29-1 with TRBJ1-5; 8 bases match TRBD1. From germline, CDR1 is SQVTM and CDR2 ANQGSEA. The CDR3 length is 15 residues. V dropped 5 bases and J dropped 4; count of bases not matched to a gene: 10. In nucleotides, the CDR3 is TGCAGCGTTCGATATGGACAGGGCATTAATCAGCCCCAGCATTTT. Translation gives CSVRYGQGINQPQHF.

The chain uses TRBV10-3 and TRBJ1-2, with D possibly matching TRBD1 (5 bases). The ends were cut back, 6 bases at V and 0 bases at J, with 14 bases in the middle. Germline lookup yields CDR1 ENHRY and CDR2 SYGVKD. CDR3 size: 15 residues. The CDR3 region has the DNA TGTGCCATCAGAAGGGGCCAGGTGTCTAACTATGGCTACACCTTC. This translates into CAIRRGQVSNYGYTF.

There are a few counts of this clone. The CDR3 coding sequence is TGTGCCAGCAGCTTAGGGACAGGGGGCAATCAGCCCCAGCATTTT. Its protein is CASSLGTGGNQPQHF. The rearrangement links TRBV7-8 to TRBJ1-5; 9 bases align to TRBD1. Trimming removed 1 base from V and 2 bases from J; junction bases left unmatched: 0. Germline values: CDR1 SGHVS, CDR2 FQNEAQ. CDR3 length: 15 amino acids.

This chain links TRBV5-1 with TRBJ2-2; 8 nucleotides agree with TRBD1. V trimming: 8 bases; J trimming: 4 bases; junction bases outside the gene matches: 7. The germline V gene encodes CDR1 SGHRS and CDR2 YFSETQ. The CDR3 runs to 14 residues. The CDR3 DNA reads TGCGCCAGTACGCAGGGGGCGAGCACCGGGGAGCTGTTTTTT. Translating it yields CASTQGASTGELFF.

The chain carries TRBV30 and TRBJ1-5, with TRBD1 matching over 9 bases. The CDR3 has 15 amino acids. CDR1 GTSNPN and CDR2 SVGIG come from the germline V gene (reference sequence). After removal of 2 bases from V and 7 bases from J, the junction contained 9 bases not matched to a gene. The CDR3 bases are TGTGCCTGGAGTCCCGGGACAGGGTCGAGCCAGCCCCAGCATTTT. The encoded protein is CAWSPGTGSSQPQHF.

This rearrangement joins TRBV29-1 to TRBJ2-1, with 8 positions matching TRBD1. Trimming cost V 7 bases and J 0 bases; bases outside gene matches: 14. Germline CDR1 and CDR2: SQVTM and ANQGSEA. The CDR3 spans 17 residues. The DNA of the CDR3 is TGCAGCGCCACAGGGGGGACACAGGGAAGCTCCTACAATGAGCAGTTCTTC. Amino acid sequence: CSATGGTQGSSYNEQFF.

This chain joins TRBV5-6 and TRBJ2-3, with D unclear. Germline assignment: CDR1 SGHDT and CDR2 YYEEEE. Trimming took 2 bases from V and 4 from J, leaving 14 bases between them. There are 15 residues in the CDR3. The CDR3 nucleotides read TGTGCCAGCAGCTTACTGATCAGACCCGCAGATACGCAGTATTTT. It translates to CASSLLIRPADTQYF.

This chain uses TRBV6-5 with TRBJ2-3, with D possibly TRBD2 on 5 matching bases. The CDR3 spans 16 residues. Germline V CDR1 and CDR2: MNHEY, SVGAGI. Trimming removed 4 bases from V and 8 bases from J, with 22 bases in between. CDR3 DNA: TGTGCCAGCAGTTCCCGGGGAGCTCCCTCCCCTGGTACGCAGTATTTT. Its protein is CASSSRGAPSPGTQYF.

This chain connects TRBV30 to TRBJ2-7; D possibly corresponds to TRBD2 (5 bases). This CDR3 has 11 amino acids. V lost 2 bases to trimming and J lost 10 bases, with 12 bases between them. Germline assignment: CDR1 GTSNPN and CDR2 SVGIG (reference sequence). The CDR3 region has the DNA TGTGCCTGGAGTACGGCCGGGATTCAGTACTTC. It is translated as CAWSTAGIQYF. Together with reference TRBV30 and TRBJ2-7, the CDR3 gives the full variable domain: SQTIHQWPATLVQPVGSPLSLECTVEGTSNPNLYWYRQAAGRGLQLLFYSVGIGQISSEVPQNLSASRPQDRQFILSSKKLLLSDSGFYLCAWSTAGIQYFGPGTRLTVT.

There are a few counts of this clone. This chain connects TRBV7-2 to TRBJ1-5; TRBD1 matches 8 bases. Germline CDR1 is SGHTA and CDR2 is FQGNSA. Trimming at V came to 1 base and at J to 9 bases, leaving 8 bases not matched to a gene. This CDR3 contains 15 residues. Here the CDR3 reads CASSLEGQGLAPQHF. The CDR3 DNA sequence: TGTGCCAGCAGCTTAGAAGGACAGGGTTTAGCGCCCCAGCATTTT. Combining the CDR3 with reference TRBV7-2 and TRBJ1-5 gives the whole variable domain GAGVSQSPSNKVTEKGKDVELRCDPISGHTALYWYRQSLGQGLEFLIYFQGNSAPDKSGLPSDRFSAERTGGSVSTLTIQRTQQEDSAVYLCASSLEGQGLAPQHFGDGTRLSIL.

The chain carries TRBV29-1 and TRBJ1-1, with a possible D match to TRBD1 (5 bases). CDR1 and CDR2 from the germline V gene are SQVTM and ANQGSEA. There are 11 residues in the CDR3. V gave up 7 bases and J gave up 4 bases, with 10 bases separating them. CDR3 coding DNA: TGCAGCGGCGGACAACTCACTGAAGCTTTCTTT. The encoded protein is CSGGQLTEAFF.

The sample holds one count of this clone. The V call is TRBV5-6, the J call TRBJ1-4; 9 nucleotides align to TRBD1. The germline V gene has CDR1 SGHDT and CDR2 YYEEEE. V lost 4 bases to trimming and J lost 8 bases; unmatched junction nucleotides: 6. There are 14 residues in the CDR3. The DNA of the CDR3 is TGTGCCAGCAGCCTTCCCGGGACAGGGGAAAAACTGTTTTTT. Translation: CASSLPGTGEKLFF.

CDR3: CSVGLAVQETQYF. The DNA for the CDR3 is TGCAGCGTTGGACTAGCGGTTCAAGAGACCCAGTACTTC. The chain combines TRBV29-1 with TRBJ2-5, with TRBD2 matching over 9 bases. The CDR3 sequence is 13 residues long. Germline values: CDR1 SQVTM, CDR2 ANQGSEA. V shed 4 bases and J 2 bases; nucleotides not matched to a gene: 2.